This T cell receptor beta chain came from a study of shared clonotypes between healthy human individuals. In the case of this clone: Its antigen is undetermined.

Notes on the study in general: Memory subsets generally showed smaller estimated richness than naive subsets did.

Profiling relied on immunoSEQ multiplex PCR, and the TCRdb table lists in-frame clones only, not all of them. The data contain around 2,100,000 clones, approximately 95% of them singletons. The naive CD8 population came from CD45RO-negative cells selected for CCR7, without terminally differentiated effector memory CD45RA+ cells. Donors were healthy HIV-negative adults without recently reported acute infections or vaccinations. Trimming took off 0 bases at V and 7 bases at J, with 9 bases between the two ends. The germline V gene encodes CDR1 LNHNV and CDR2 YYDKDF (reference sequence). This CDR3 has 13 residues.

This chain joins TRBV15 and TRBJ1-2, with D perhaps TRBD1 (6 bases). The sequenced sample was naive CD8+ T cells sorted from blood. This TCR was recovered from a man in his late teens or twenties in good health. CDR3 nucleotide sequence: TGTGCCACCAGCAGAGATTTGGGGGCTGGCTACACCTTC. Residues: CATSRDLGAGYTF.